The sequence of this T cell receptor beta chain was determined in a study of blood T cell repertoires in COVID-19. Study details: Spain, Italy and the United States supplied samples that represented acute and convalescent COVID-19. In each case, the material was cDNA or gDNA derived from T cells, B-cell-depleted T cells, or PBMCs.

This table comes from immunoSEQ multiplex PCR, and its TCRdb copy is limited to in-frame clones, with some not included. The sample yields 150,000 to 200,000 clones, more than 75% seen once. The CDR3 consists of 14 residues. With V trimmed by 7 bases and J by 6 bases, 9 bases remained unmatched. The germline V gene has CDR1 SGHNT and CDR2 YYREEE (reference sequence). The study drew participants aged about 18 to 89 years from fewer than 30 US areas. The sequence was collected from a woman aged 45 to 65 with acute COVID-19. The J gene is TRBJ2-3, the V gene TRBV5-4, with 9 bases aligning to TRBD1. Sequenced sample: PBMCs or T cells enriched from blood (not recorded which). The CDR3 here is CASGLGQGFDTQYF. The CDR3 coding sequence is TGTGCCAGCGGCCTCGGACAGGGGTTTGATACGCAGTATTTT.